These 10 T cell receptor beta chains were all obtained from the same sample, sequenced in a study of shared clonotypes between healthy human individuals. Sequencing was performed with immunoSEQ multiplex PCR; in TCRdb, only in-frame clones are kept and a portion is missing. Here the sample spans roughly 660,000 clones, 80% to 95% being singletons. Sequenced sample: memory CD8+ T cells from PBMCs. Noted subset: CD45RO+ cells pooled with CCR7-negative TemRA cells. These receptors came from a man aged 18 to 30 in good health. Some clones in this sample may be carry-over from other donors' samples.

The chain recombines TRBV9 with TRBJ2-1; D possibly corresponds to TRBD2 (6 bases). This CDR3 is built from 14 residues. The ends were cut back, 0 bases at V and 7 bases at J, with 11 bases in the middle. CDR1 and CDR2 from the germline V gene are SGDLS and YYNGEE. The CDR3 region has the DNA TGTGCCAGCAGCGTAGCGGGAGTGAGGAATGAGCAGTTCTTC. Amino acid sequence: CASSVAGVRNEQFF.

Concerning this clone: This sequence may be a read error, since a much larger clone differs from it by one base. The CDR3 nucleotides read TGTACCAGCAGTGAATCTTACCATGAGCAGTTCTTC. Translated: CTSSESYHEQFF. This chain connects TRBV25-1 to TRBJ2-1; no firm D call. CDR1 and CDR2 from the germline V gene are MGHDK and SYGVNS. The CDR3 extends over 12 amino acids.

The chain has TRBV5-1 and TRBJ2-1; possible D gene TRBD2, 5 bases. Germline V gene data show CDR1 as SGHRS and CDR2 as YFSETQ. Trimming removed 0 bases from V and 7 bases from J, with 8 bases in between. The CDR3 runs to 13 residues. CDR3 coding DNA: TGCGCCAGCAGCTTGGGGCCGGGGAATGAGCAGTTCTTC. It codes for CASSLGPGNEQFF.

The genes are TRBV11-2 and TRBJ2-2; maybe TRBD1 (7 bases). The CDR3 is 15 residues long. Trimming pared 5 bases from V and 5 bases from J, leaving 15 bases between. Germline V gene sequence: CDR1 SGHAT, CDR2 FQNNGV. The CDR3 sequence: CASSLIQGRTGELFF. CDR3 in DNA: TGTGCCAGCAGCCTTATACAGGGGAGGACCGGGGAGCTGTTTTTT.

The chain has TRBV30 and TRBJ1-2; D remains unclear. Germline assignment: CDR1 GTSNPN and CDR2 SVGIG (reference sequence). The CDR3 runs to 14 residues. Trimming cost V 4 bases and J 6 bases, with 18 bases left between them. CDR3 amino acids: CAWKEVRALDGYTF. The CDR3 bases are TGTGCCTGGAAGGAGGTTCGTGCTCTCGATGGCTACACCTTC.

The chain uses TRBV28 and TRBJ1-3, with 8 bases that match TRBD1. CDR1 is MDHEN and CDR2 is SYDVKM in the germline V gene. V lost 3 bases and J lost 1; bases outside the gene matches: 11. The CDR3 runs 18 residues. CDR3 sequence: CASSFPPDREGSGNTIYF. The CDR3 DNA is TGTGCCAGCAGTTTCCCACCGGACAGGGAAGGGTCTGGAAACACCATATATTTT.

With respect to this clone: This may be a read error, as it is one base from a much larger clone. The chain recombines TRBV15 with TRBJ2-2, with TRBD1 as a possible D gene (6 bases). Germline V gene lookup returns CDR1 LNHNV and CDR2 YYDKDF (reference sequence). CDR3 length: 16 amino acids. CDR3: CATGRQDSPNTGELFF. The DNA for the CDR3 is TGTGCCACCGGCAGACAGGACAGCCCAAACACCGGGGAGCTGTTTTTT.

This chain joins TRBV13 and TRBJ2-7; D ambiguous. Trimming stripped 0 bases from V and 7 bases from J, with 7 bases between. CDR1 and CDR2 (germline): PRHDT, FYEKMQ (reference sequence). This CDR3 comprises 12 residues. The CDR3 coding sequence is TGTGCCAGCAGCTTAGGCTCTGGGGAGCAGTACTTC. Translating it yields CASSLGSGEQYF.

The DNA of the CDR3 is TGTGCCAGCAGTTACTCCGGCGTACAGACCCAAGAGACCCAGTACTTC. This translates into CASSYSGVQTQETQYF. This chain uses TRBV6-5 with TRBJ2-5; no firm D call. Trimming removed 0 bases from V and 1 base from J, with 12 bases in between. The germline CDR1 and CDR2 sequences are MNHEY and SVGAGI. The CDR3 spans 16 residues.

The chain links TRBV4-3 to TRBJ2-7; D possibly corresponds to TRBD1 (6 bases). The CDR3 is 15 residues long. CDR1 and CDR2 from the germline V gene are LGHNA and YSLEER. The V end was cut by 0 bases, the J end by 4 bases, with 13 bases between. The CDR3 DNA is TGCGCCAGCAGCCAAGAAAGGGGGATGCTTTACGAGCAGTACTTC. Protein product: CASSQERGMLYEQYF.